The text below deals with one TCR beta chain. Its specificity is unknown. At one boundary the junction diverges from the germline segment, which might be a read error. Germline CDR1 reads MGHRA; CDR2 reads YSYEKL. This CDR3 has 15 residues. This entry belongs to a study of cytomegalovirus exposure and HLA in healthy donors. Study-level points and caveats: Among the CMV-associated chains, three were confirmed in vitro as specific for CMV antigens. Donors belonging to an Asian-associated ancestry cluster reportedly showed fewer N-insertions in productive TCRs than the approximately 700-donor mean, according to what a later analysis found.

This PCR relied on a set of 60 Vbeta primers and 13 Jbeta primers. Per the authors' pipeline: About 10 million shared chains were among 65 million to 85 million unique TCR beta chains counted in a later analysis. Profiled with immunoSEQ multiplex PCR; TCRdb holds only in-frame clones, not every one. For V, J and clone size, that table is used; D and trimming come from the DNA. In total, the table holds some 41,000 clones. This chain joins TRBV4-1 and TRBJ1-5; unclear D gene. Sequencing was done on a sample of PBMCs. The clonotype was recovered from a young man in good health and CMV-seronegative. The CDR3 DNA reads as TGCGCCAGCAGCCCCGGCTTGGATAGCAATCAGCACCAGCATTTT. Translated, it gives CASSPGLDSNQHQHF.